There are a few counts of the clone carrying this T cell receptor (beta chain). What it recognizes is unknown. The data are from a study of spatial heterogeneity in lung cancer. Study overall: The authors sequenced available follow-up PBMC samples, taken a median of roughly two years after resection. Raw reads contained each unique TCR and UMI combination more than ten times on average. Study-wide results and limits: The study found ubiquitous expanded tumor TCRs in blood more at resection than follow-up.

The time point here: blood at routine non-recurrence follow-up after resection. Unsorted samples of tumor, nontumor lung or frozen PBMC had their whole RNA sequenced. TCRdb re-analysed the 5' RACE reads in MiXCR, keeping a single row per CDR3 protein. The sample consists of around 45,000 distinct CDR3 sequences, about 22% of them appearing once. Losses at the gene ends were 6 bases for V and 9 bases for J; bases not matched to a gene: 6. CDR3 length: 13 residues. Germline CDR1 reads DFQATT; CDR2 reads SNEGSKA (reference sequence). The material was PBMCs, obtained at follow-up. This chain links TRBV20-1 with TRBJ1-6; 9 positions agree with TRBD1. This sequence was found in a female donor with early-stage non-small cell lung cancer. CDR3 sequence: CSAPGTGTSPLHF. The CDR3 DNA sequence: TGCAGTGCCCCCGGGACAGGGACTTCACCCCTCCACTTT.